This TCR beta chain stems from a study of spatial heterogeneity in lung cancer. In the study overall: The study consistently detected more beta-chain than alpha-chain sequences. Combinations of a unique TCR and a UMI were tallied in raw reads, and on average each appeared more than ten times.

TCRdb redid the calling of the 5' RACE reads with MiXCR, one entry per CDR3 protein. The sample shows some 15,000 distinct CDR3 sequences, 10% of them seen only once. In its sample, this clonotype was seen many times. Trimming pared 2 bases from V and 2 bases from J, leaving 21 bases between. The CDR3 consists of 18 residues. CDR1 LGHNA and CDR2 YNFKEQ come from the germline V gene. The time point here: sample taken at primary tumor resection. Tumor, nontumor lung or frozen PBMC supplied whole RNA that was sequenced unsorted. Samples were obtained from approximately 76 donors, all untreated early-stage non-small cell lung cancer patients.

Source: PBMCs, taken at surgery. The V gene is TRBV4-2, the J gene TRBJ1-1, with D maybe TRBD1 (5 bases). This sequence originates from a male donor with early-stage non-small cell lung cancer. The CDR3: CASSQPPGSSGLNTEAFF. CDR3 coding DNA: TGTGCCAGCAGCCAACCGCCAGGGTCCAGCGGCCTTAACACTGAAGCTTTCTTT.